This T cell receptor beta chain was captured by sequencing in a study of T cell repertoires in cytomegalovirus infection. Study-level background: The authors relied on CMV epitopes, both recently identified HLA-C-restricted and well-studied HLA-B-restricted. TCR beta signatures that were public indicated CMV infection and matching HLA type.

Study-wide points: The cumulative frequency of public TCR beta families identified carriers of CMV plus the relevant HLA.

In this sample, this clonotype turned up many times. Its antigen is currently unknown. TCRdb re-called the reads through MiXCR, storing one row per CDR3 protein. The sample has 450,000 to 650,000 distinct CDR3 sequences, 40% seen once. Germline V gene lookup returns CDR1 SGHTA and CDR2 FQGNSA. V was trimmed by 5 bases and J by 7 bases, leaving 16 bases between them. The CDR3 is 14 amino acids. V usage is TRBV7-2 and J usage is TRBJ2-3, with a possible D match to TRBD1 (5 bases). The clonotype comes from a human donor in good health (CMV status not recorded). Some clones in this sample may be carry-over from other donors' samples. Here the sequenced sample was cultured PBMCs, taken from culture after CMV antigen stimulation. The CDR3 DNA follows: TGTGCCAGCAGCCTCCACCCCCAGGGAAATACGCAGTATTTT. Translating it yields CASSLHPQGNTQYF. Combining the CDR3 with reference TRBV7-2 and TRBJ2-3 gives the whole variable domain GAGVSQSPSNKVTEKGKDVELRCDPISGHTALYWYRQSLGQGLEFLIYFQGNSAPDKSGLPSDRFSAERTGGSVSTLTIQRTQQEDSAVYLCASSLHPQGNTQYFGPGTRLTVL.